This TCR beta chain was identified during a study of vaccination effects on CD4 cells after COVID-19. General study results and limits: There was marked clonal contraction among infection- and vaccine-induced clones late after vaccination.

At the end of around 11 days of culture, CD4+ T cells were isolated. The protocol was immunoSEQ multiplex PCR, while the TCRdb copy is restricted to in-frame clones and leaves out a portion. The sample gives under 60,000 clones, around 67% of which show up once; roughly 6% is in the top ten. This clone was recorded a few times. Its antigen is unknown. Sample: CD4+ T cells from PBMCs cultured without peptide, taken before COVID-19 vaccination. The origin of this receptor is a human donor who received a COVID-19 vaccine.

The CDR3 loop reads CASSPGRGDDGYTF. The CDR3 DNA is TGCGCCAGCAGCCCCGGGAGGGGTGACGATGGCTACACCTTC. V usage is TRBV5-1 and J usage is TRBJ1-2; perhaps TRBD1 as D (5 bases). The V gene lost 4 bases and the J gene lost 6 bases, with 16 bases spanning the gap. This CDR3 has 14 residues. Germline V CDR1 and CDR2: SGHRS, YFSETQ.